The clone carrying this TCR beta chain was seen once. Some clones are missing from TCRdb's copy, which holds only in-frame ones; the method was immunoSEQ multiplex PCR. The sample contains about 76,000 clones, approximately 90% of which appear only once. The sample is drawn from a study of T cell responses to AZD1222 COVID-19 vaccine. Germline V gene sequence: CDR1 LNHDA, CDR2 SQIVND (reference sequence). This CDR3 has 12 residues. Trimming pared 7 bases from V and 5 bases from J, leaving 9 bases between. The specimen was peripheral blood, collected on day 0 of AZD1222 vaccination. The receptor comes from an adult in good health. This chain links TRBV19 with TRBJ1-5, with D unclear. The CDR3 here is CASTDVDQPQHF. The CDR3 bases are TGTGCCAGTACCGACGTCGATCAGCCCCAGCATTTT.